These 8 T cell receptor beta chains were all obtained from the same sample, sequenced in a study of CD4 and CD8 cells across lung adenocarcinoma regions. One entry per CDR3 protein, called by TCRdb with MiXCR from the PCR reads. The data show some 20,000 distinct CDR3 sequences, about 46% seen once. The sequencing sample was made of CD4+ T cells from the margin of a lung tumor. The source of these receptors is a male donor with lung adenocarcinoma. The CD4 and CD8 labels of this study may be unreliable.

Of note for this clonotype: One end of the junction fails to match germline, which may point to a read error. The CDR3 nucleotides are TGTGCCAGCAGTCCGGGGCGCGGGGCTTCTGAGCAAGATACCCAGTATTTC. Residues: CASSPGRGASEQDTQYF. The chain carries TRBV27 and TRBJ2-5; TRBD2 is a possible D gene (6 bases). CDR1 is MNHEY and CDR2 is SMNVEV in the germline V gene (reference sequence). CDR3 length: 17 amino acids.

This clonotype was seen a handful of times. This chain joins TRBV25-1 and TRBJ2-5; 7 bases map to TRBD2. This CDR3 region has 20 residues. The germline V gene encodes CDR1 MGHDK and CDR2 SYGVNS. V was clipped by 3 bases and J by 4 bases; unmatched bases: 23. The CDR3 DNA sequence: TGTGCCAGCAGTGATAGGCCAGCGGGGACCTTACGGCCGGCCATAGAGACCCAGTACTTC. Protein sequence: CASSDRPAGTLRPAIETQYF.

This chain joins TRBV12-3 or TRBV12-4 and TRBJ1-6, with 7 nucleotides matching TRBD1. The ends lost 0 bases at V and 7 bases at J; junction bases unmatched: 6. The CDR3 loop spans 16 amino acids. This chain's CDR3 is CASSLATTGLNSPLHF. The CDR3 region has the DNA TGTGCCAGCAGTTTAGCGACGACAGGGCTCAATTCACCCCTCCACTTT.

This clonotype was detected a few times. The CDR3 is CASSNQGGADYGYTF. CDR3 nucleotides: TGTGCCAGCAGCAACCAAGGGGGGGCCGACTATGGCTACACCTTC. The V call is TRBV6-1, the J call TRBJ1-2; the D gene is possibly TRBD1 (6 bases). V was trimmed by 6 bases and J by 3 bases, leaving 17 bases between them. This CDR3 region has 15 residues. CDR1 is MNHNS and CDR2 is SASEGT in the germline V gene.

The chain links TRBV30 to TRBJ1-2; D gene unclear. CDR3 size: 12 residues. CDR1 is GTSNPN and CDR2 is SVGIG in the germline V gene (reference sequence). Trimming left V 0 bases short and J 7 bases short, with 9 bases between. The CDR3 loop is CAWSVQYRGYTF. The CDR3 nucleotides are TGTGCCTGGAGTGTACAGTATCGTGGCTACACCTTC.

This clonotype is medium-sized. The genes are TRBV6-1 and TRBJ2-2; D may be TRBD1 (5 bases). CDR1 and CDR2 (germline): MNHNS, SASEGT. CDR3 length: 15 amino acids. Trimming stripped 7 bases from V and 6 bases from J, with 18 bases between. The CDR3 sequence is CASTGRGGVPGELFF. The CDR3 DNA sequence: TGTGCCAGCACCGGAAGGGGCGGCGTGCCCGGGGAGCTGTTTTTT.

This clonotype was found many times. Possible read error: a much larger clone is one base away. The chain recombines TRBV6-5 with TRBJ2-1; the match to TRBD2 covers 12 bases. Trimming took 4 bases from V and 7 from J; bases not matched to a gene: 2. This CDR3 comprises 14 residues. Germline-derived CDR1 and CDR2 are MNHEY and SVGAGI. The DNA of the CDR3 is TGTGCCAGCAGTTTAGGACTAGCGGGAAATGAGCAGTTCTTC. Translation: CASSLGLAGNEQFF.

V usage is TRBV28 and J usage is TRBJ1-6; weak D call: TRBD1 (5 bases). Germline lookup yields CDR1 MDHEN and CDR2 SYDVKM. This CDR3 region has 15 residues. The V gene lost 5 bases and the J gene lost 10 bases, with 18 bases spanning the gap. In nucleotides, the CDR3 is TGTGCCAGCAGTAACGGGGGGACGCCGGGCTCACCCCTCCACTTT. Its translation is CASSNGGTPGSPLHF. The complete variable domain, with remaining parts taken from reference TRBV28 and TRBJ1-6, reads DVKVTQSSRYLVKRTGEKVFLECVQDMDHENMFWYRQDPGLGLRLIYFSYDVKMKEKGDIPEGYSVSREKKERFSLILESASTNQTSMYLCASSNGGTPGSPLHFGNGTRLTVT.